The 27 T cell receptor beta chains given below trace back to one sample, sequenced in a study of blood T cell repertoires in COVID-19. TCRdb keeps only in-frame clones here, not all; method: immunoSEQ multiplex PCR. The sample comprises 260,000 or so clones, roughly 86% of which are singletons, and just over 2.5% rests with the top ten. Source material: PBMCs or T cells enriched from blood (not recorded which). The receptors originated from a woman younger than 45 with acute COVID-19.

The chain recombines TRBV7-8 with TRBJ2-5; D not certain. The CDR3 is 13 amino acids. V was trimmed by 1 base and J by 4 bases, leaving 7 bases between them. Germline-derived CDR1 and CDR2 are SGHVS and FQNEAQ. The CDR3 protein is CASSLVPGETQYF. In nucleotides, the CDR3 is TGTGCCAGCAGCTTAGTACCAGGAGAGACCCAGTACTTC.

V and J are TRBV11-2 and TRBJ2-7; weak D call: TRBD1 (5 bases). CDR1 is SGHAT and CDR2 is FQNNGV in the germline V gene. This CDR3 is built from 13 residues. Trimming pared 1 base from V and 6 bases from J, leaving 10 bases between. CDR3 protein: CASSLVDKGEQYF. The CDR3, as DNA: TGTGCCAGCAGCTTAGTGGACAAGGGCGAGCAGTACTTC.

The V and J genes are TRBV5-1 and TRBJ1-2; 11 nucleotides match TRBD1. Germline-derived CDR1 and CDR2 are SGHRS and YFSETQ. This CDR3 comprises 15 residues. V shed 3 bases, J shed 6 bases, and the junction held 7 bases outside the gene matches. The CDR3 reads CASSSGTGGTNGYTF. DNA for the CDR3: TGCGCCAGCAGCTCCGGGACAGGGGGAACAAATGGCTACACCTTC. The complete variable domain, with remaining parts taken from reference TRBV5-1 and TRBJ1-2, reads KAGVTQTPRYLIKTRGQQVTLSCSPISGHRSVSWYQQTPGQGLQFLFEYFSETQRNKGNFPGRFSGRQFSNSRSEMNVSTLELGDSALYLCASSSGTGGTNGYTFGSGTRLTVV.

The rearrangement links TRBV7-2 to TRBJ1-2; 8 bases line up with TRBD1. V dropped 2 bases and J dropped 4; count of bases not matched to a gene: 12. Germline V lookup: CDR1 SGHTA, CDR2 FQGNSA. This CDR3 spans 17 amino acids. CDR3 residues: CASSLMLGQDVRYGYTF. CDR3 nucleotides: TGTGCCAGCAGCTTAATGTTGGGACAGGATGTTCGCTATGGCTACACCTTC.

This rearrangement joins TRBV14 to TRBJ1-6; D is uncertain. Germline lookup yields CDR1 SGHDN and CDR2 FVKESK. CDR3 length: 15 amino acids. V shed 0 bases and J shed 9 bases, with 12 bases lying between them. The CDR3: CASSQDSGFGSPLHF. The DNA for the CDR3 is TGTGCCAGCAGCCAAGACTCGGGGTTCGGTTCACCCCTCCACTTT.

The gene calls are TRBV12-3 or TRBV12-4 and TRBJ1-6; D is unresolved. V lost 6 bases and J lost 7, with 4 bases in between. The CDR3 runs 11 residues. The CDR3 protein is CASSGNSPLHF. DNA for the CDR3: TGTGCCAGCAGCGGGAATTCACCCCTCCACTTT.

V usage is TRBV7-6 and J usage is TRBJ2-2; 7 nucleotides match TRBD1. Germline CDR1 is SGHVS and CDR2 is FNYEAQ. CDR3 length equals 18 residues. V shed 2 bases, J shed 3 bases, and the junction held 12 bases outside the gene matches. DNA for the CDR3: TGTGCCAGCAGCTTACCCGAGAAGGGGGCCCCGGACACCGGGGAGCTGTTTTTT. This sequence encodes CASSLPEKGAPDTGELFF.

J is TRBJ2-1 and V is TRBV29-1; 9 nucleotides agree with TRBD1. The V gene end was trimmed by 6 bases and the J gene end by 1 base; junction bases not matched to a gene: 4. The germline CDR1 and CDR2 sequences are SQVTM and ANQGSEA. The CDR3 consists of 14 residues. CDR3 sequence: CSVDRGWSYNEQFF. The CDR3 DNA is TGCAGCGTGGACAGGGGTTGGTCCTACAATGAGCAGTTCTTC.

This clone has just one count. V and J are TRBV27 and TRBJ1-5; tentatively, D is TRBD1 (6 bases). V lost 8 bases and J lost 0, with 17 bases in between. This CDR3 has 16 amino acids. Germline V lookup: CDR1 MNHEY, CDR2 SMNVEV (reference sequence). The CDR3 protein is CASRRTAENSNQPQHF. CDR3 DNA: TGTGCCAGCCGGCGGACAGCCGAAAATAGCAATCAGCCCCAGCATTTT.

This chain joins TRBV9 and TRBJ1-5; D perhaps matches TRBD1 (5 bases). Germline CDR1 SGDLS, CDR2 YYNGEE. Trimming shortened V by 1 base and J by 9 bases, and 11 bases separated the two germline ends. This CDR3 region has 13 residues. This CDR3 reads CASSVSRGGPQHF. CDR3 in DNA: TGTGCCAGCAGCGTATCCCGGGGGGGGCCCCAGCATTTT.

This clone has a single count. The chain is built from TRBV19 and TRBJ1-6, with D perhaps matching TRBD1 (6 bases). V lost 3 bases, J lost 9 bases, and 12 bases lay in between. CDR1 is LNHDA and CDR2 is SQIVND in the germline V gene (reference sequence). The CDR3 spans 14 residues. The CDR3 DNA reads TGTGCCAGTAGTATTGAGGGGGAGAGTTCACCCCTCCACTTT. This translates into CASSIEGESSPLHF.

CDR3 sequence (DNA): TGTGCCAGCAGCTTTATCGAGGGAACCTACGAGCAGTACTTC. This encodes CASSFIEGTYEQYF. The rearrangement links TRBV7-9 to TRBJ2-7; tentative D call: TRBD2 (5 bases). V dropped 3 bases and J dropped 2 bases, with 11 bases sitting between them. Germline CDR1 reads SEHNR; CDR2 reads FQNEAQ (reference sequence). There are 14 residues in the CDR3.

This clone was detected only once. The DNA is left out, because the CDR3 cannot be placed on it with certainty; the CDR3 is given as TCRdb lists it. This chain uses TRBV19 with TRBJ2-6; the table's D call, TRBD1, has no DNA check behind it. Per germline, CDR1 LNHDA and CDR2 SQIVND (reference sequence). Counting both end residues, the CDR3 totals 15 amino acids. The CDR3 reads CASSILASGANVLTF.

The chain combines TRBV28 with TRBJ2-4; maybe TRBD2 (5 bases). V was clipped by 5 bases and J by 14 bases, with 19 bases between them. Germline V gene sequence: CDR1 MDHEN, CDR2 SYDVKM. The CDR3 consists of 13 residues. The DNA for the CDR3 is TGTGCCAGCAGTCATAAGCGGACCCGGGCGGAGTACTTC. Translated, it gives CASSHKRTRAEYF.

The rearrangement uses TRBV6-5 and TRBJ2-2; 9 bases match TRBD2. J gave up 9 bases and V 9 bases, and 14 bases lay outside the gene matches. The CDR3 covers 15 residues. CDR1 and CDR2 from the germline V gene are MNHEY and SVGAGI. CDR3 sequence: CASWSLAGVPRELFF. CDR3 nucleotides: TGTGCCAGTTGGTCCTTAGCGGGGGTCCCTCGGGAGCTGTTTTTT.

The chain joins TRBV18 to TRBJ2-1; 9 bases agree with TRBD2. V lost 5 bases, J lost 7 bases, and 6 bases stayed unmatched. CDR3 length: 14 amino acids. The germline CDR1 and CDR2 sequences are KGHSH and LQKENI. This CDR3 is CASSGRGGHNEQFF. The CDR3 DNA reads TGTGCCAGCTCAGGGCGGGGGGGCCATAATGAGCAGTTCTTC.

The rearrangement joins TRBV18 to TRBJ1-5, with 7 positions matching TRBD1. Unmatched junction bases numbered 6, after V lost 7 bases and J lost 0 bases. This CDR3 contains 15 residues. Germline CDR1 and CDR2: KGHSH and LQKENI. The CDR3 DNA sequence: TGTGCCAGCTTCGTACAGGGGTATAGCAATCAGCCCCAGCATTTT. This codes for CASFVQGYSNQPQHF.

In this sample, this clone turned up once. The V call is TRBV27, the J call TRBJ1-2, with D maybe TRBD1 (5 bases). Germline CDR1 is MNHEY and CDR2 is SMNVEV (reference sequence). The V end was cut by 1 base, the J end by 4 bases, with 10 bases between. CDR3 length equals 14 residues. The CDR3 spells CASSLYRGGYGYTF. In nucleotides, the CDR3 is TGTGCCAGCAGTTTATATCGGGGGGGCTATGGCTACACCTTC.

CDR3 in amino acids: CASSGSDSSSYEQYF. CDR3 sequence (DNA): TGCGCCAGCAGCGGATCGGACAGCAGCTCCTACGAGCAGTACTTC. The V call is TRBV5-1, the J call TRBJ2-7, with a weak D call TRBD1 (6 bases). Between the trimmed V and J ends, which lost 4 bases and 0 bases, there was a span of 14 bases. Germline V gene data show CDR1 as SGHRS and CDR2 as YFSETQ. This CDR3 is built from 15 residues.

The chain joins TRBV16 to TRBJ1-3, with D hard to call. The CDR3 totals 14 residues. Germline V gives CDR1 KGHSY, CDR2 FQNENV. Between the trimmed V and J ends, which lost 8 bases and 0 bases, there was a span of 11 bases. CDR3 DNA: TGTGCCAGCCCACAAAGAGGCTCTGGAAACACCATATATTTT. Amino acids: CASPQRGSGNTIYF.

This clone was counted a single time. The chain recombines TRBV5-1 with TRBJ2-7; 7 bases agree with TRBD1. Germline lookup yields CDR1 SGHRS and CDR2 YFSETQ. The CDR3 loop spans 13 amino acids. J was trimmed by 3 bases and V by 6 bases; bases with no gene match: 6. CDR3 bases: TGCGCCAGCAAACGGACAGGAAGCTACGAGCAGTACTTC. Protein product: CASKRTGSYEQYF.

CDR3 DNA sequence: TGTGCCAGCTCACCATATACAGGGGGCGAAGAGACCCAGTACTTC. Translation gives CASSPYTGGEETQYF. J is TRBJ2-5 and V is TRBV18, with 9 bases matching TRBD1. CDR3 size: 15 residues. Per germline, CDR1 KGHSH and CDR2 LQKENI. Trimming at V came to 2 bases and at J to 3 bases, leaving 4 bases not matched to a gene.

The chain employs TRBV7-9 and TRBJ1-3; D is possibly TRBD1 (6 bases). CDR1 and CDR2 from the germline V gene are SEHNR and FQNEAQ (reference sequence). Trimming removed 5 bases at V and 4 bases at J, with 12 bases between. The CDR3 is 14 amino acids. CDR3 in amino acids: CASSVQGYGNTIYF. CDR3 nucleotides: TGTGCCAGCAGCGTTCAGGGGTACGGAAACACCATATATTTT.

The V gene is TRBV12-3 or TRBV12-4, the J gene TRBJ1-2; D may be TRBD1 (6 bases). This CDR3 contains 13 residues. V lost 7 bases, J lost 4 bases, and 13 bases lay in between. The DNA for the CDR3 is TGTGCCAGCACCGTGACAGGTCTCTATGGCTACACCTTC. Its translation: CASTVTGLYGYTF.

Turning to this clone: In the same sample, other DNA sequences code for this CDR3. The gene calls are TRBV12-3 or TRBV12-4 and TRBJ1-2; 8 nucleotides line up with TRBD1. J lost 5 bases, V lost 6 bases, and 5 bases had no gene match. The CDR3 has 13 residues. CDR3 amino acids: CASSPGQAYGYTF. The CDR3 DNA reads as TGTGCCAGCAGCCCGGGACAGGCATATGGCTACACCTTC.

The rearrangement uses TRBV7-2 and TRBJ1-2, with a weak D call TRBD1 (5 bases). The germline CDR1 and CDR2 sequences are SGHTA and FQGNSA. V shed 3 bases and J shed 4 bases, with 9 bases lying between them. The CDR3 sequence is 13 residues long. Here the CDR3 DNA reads TGTGCCAGCAGCTTTCCCAGGGCCTATGGCTACACCTTC. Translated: CASSFPRAYGYTF.

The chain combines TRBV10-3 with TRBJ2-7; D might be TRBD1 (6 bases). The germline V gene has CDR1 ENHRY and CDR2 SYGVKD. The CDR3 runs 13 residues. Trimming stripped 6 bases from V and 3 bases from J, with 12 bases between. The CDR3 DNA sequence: TGTGCCATCAGCAGGGGCCAAAACTACGAGCAGTACTTC. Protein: CAISRGQNYEQYF.